In this sample, the clone carrying this T cell receptor beta chain turned up many times. Its antigen is currently unknown. The CDR3 sequence is 13 residues long. The V end lost 7 bases, the J end lost 2 bases, and 12 bases lay between the germline ends. Looked up from germline, CDR1 is SNHLY and CDR2 is FYNNEI. These data belong to a study of Graves' ophthalmopathy and Graves' hyperthyroidism. Study-wide background: Stable hyperthyroidism was defined by absence of ophthalmopathy within 18 months of follow-up. Whole-study findings and limits: Sensitivity reached around 67% and specificity approximately 72% when the model predicted ophthalmopathy progression.

Amplified material comprised TCR beta CDR3 regions derived from RNA transcripts. HTBI primers served in a first-round RT-PCR, which a second-round multiplex PCR followed. TCRdb recomputed calls from the multiplex PCR reads with MiXCR, one row per CDR3 protein. Of roughly 1.1 million distinct CDR3 sequences listed, about 36% are singletons. Patients were excluded if they had other autoimmune diseases or uncontrolled infections, and likewise if pregnancy or lactation applied. The sample taken for sequencing was peripheral blood or thyroid tissue (not recorded which). V is TRBV2 and J is TRBJ2-7, with D possibly TRBD1 on 5 matching bases. The origin of this receptor is an adult man with Graves' hyperthyroidism. The CDR3 reads CASTRVFPYEQYF. In DNA, the CDR3 is TGTGCCAGCACCAGGGTCTTTCCCTACGAGCAGTACTTC.